A single sample is the source of the 7 T cell receptor beta chains below, sequenced in a study of post-analysis software for immune sequencing data. Study findings and constraints: With TRBV5-6, TRBV5-1 and TRBV20-1 included, about five TRBV segments were more frequent in patients than in controls.

For these receptors, no antigen is known. Every TCR beta cDNA library bore unique molecular identifiers. In TCRdb, the PCR reads were re-called with MiXCR into one record per CDR3 protein. The data hold fewer than 850,000 distinct CDR3 sequences, with 25% to 30% observed a single time. The source material was blood. These TCRs come from a girl between 10 and 17 years old with multiple sclerosis.

This clonotype came up a few times. V usage is TRBV27 and J usage is TRBJ2-1, with a tentative D call TRBD2 (6 bases). The V end lost 3 bases, the J end lost 0 bases, and 9 bases lay between the germline ends. Germline values: CDR1 MNHEY, CDR2 SMNVEV (reference sequence). This CDR3 is 15 amino acids long. CDR3 residues: CASSFGLPSYNEQFF. CDR3 nucleotide sequence: TGTGCCAGCAGTTTTGGACTACCCTCCTACAATGAGCAGTTCTTC.

This clonotype was found a few times. The genes are TRBV25-1 and TRBJ1-6; 11 nucleotides line up with TRBD1. Unmatched junction bases numbered 2, after V lost 4 bases and J lost 9 bases. Germline CDR1 MGHDK, CDR2 SYGVNS. The CDR3 runs 14 residues. CDR3 sequence reads: CASSGTGGGSPLHF. CDR3 DNA sequence: TGTGCCAGCAGTGGGACAGGGGGCGGTTCACCCCTCCACTTT.

This clonotype was counted only a few times. The gene calls are TRBV5-1 and TRBJ2-7, with 12 bases identical to TRBD1. The CDR3 length is 17 residues. Germline CDR1 is SGHRS and CDR2 is YFSETQ. Trimming removed 4 bases from V and 2 bases from J; junction bases left unmatched: 10. The CDR3: CASSPARGQGATYEQYF. DNA of the CDR3: TGCGCCAGCAGCCCAGCCCGGGGACAGGGGGCTACCTACGAGCAGTACTTC.

A word on this clonotype: One end of the junction does not line up with germline, which may come from a read error. CDR3 amino acids: CATGDRGIEQYF. The CDR3 nucleotides are TGTGCCACCGGTGATCGCGGGATCGAGCAGTACTTC. The chain uses TRBV24-1 and TRBJ2-5; D possibly corresponds to TRBD2 (6 bases). The J call is doubtful: the DNA matches TRBJ2-7 better. The CDR3 is 12 amino acids. Germline V gene sequence: CDR1 KGHDR, CDR2 SFDVKD.

This clonotype has only a few counts. This sequence joins TRBV7-2 and TRBJ1-2; a possible D gene is TRBD1 (5 bases). Germline V gene data show CDR1 as SGHTA and CDR2 as FQGNSA. The CDR3 has 16 residues. V was trimmed by 4 bases and J by 2 bases, leaving 17 bases between them. The CDR3 DNA reads TGTGCCAGCAGCTCACCCGGGACCTGGGGCAACTATGGCTACACCTTC. This gives the protein CASSSPGTWGNYGYTF.

The chain has TRBV7-9 and TRBJ2-3; D tentatively fits TRBD1 or TRBD2 (6 bases each). Germline V gene lookup returns CDR1 SEHNR and CDR2 FQNEAQ (reference sequence). The V end was cut by 0 bases, the J end by 5 bases, with 15 bases between. The CDR3 runs to 16 residues. The CDR3 spells CASSLAGGPAGDTQYF. The CDR3 DNA sequence: TGTGCCAGCAGCTTAGCGGGGGGCCCCGCGGGAGATACGCAGTATTTT. The full variable domain, with the rest looked up from reference TRBV7-9 and TRBJ2-3, is DTGVSQNPRHKITKRGQNVTFRCDPISEHNRLYWYRQTLGQGPEFLTYFQNEAQLEKSRLLSDRFSAERPKGSFSTLEIQRTEQGDSAMYLCASSLAGGPAGDTQYFGPGTRLTVL.

This clonotype was found a few times. This chain uses TRBV28 with TRBJ2-1, with 9 bases identical to TRBD2. With V trimmed by 1 base and J by 9 bases, 13 bases remained unmatched. Germline V gene data show CDR1 as MDHEN and CDR2 as SYDVKM. There are 17 residues in the CDR3. The CDR3 is CASSLLFGGLAGTEQFF. DNA of the CDR3: TGTGCCAGCAGTTTATTATTCGGCGGTCTAGCGGGAACTGAGCAGTTCTTC.